The 17 T cell receptor beta chains below all came from one sample that was sequenced in a study of patients and donors after allogeneic stem cell transplantation. Via MiXCR, TCRdb re-called the RT-PCR reads, giving one row per CDR3 protein. The table lists 98,000 or so distinct CDR3 sequences, roughly 35% of them singletons. The sample comprised blood, either unsorted or a sorted T cell fraction (not recorded which). These receptors came from a human donor who was either an allogeneic HSCT recipient or a stem cell or donor lymphocyte infusion donor (not recorded which). It is not recorded whose cells these are; they may come from a transplant donor.

The chain joins TRBV7-6 to TRBJ1-6; D ambiguous. Germline values: CDR1 SGHVS, CDR2 FNYEAQ. The CDR3 runs 14 residues. V was cut by 6 bases and J by 6 bases, with 12 bases left in between. The CDR3 DNA follows: TGTGCCAGCAGGTCGACAAGGCTTAATTCACCCCTCCACTTT. Translation: CASRSTRLNSPLHF.

The chain links TRBV27 to TRBJ2-2; the match to TRBD2 covers 7 bases. Trimming cost V 3 bases and J 0 bases; bases outside gene matches: 1. The germline CDR1 and CDR2 sequences are MNHEY and SMNVEV (reference sequence). CDR3 length equals 15 residues. DNA of the CDR3: TGTGCCAGCAGTTTTGGGGGGGCGAACACCGGGGAGCTGTTTTTT. Translation: CASSFGGANTGELFF.

On this clonotype itself: One junction end does not reproduce the germline sequence, and a read error may be involved. The chain employs TRBV24-1 and TRBJ1-4, with D unclear. Per germline, CDR1 KGHDR and CDR2 SFDVKD. The CDR3 covers 19 residues. The CDR3 loop reads CATRNRPTQLHATNEKLFF. CDR3 coding DNA: TGTGCCACCAGAAACCGCCCTACGCAGCTACATGCAACTAATGAAAAGCTGTTTTTT.

About this clonotype: In this CDR3 the conserved last residue, phenylalanine or tryptophan, is missing, so a read error is likely. The chain employs TRBV15 and TRBJ2-4; no firm D call. Germline lookup yields CDR1 LNHNV and CDR2 YYDKDF (reference sequence). Trimming stripped 3 bases from V and 0 bases from J, with 9 bases between. This CDR3 is 15 amino acids long. The CDR3 spells CATSSDTLAKNIQYS. The CDR3 nucleotides are TGTGCCACCAGCAGTGACACGTTAGCCAAAAACATTCAGTACTCC.

The genes are TRBV20-1 and TRBJ2-1, with TRBD2 matching 12 bases. This CDR3 comprises 14 residues. The V gene end was trimmed by 3 bases and the J gene end by 10 bases; junction bases not matched to a gene: 7. Germline V gene lookup returns CDR1 DFQATT and CDR2 SNEGSKA (reference sequence). CDR3 residues: CSARSTSGRGEQFF. The CDR3 DNA reads as TGCAGTGCTAGGTCGACTAGCGGGAGAGGAGAGCAGTTCTTC.

The chain carries TRBV7-2 and TRBJ2-1; D is unclear. With 1 base removed from V and 5 bases from J, the gap between germline ends came to 12 bases. CDR1 and CDR2 from the germline V gene are SGHTA and FQGNSA. This CDR3 region has 15 residues. In DNA, the CDR3 is TGTGCCAGCAGCTTAGTAAGAGTCGCAGACAATGAGCAGTTCTTC. Its protein is CASSLVRVADNEQFF. Variable domain in full (rest from reference TRBV7-2 and TRBJ2-1): GAGVSQSPSNKVTEKGKDVELRCDPISGHTALYWYRQSLGQGLEFLIYFQGNSAPDKSGLPSDRFSAERTGGSVSTLTIQRTQQEDSAVYLCASSLVRVADNEQFFGPGTRLTVL.

This sequence joins TRBV5-6 and TRBJ1-1, with TRBD1 as a possible D gene (6 bases). V was pared by 0 bases and J by 4 bases, with 13 bases between. CDR1 is SGHDT and CDR2 is YYEEEE in the germline V gene. CDR3 length: 15 amino acids. CDR3 loop: CASSLGPQGLTEAFF. In nucleotides, the CDR3 is TGTGCCAGCAGCTTGGGGCCCCAGGGGCTCACTGAAGCTTTCTTT.

This clonotype came up a few times. V and J are TRBV19 and TRBJ1-2; D gene unclear. This CDR3 has 15 amino acids. CDR1 LNHDA and CDR2 SQIVND come from the germline V gene (reference sequence). Deletions cut 2 bases from V and 3 bases from J, with 13 bases between. In DNA form, the CDR3 reads TGTGCCAGTAGTATAACGGGCCAGAGAGACTATGGCTACACCTTC. Translated: CASSITGQRDYGYTF. Filled out from reference TRBV19 and TRBJ1-2, the complete variable domain reads DGGITQSPKYLFRKEGQNVTLSCEQNLNHDAMYWYRQDPGQGLRLIYYSQIVNDFQKGDIAEGYSVSREKKESFPLTVTSAQKNPTAFYLCASSITGQRDYGYTFGSGTRLTVV.

The table lists this clonotype with a few counts. The chain uses TRBV6-2 or TRBV6-3 and TRBJ1-5; D possibly corresponds to TRBD1 (5 bases). This CDR3 spans 16 amino acids. Looked up from germline, CDR1 is MNHEY and CDR2 is SVGEGT. The V and J ends lost 2 bases and 3 bases respectively, with 14 bases between them. CDR3 in DNA: TGTGCCAGCAGTTACCCCACAGGAGCCCTCAATCAGCCCCAGCATTTT. It codes for CASSYPTGALNQPQHF.

The J gene is TRBJ1-6, the V gene TRBV5-5; D unclear. Per the germline V gene, CDR1 is SGHKS and CDR2 is YYEKEE (reference sequence). The germline V and J ends were trimmed by 4 bases and 10 bases, with 18 bases remaining between them. The CDR3 spans 15 residues. CDR3 loop: CASSITHAMGSPLHF. The CDR3 DNA follows: TGTGCCAGCAGCATAACACACGCCATGGGGTCACCCCTCCACTTT.

The J gene is TRBJ2-1, the V gene TRBV5-6; D may be TRBD2 (5 bases). V was pared by 4 bases and J by 6 bases, with 8 bases between. The CDR3 has 12 residues. Per the germline V gene, CDR1 is SGHDT and CDR2 is YYEEEE. The CDR3 nucleotides are TGTGCCAGCAGCCCGGGGTCCAATGAGCAGTTCTTC. Translated, it gives CASSPGSNEQFF.

The genes are TRBV15 and TRBJ2-7; 11 nucleotides line up with TRBD1. The CDR3 runs to 15 residues. CDR1 and CDR2 (germline): LNHNV, YYDKDF (reference sequence). The J segment lost 4 bases and the V segment lost 5 bases, leaving 7 bases of the junction unmatched. The CDR3 here is CATSGGQGAWYEQYF. The CDR3, as DNA: TGTGCCACCAGCGGAGGACAGGGGGCATGGTACGAGCAGTACTTC.

The chain links TRBV30 to TRBJ2-2; D might be TRBD1 or TRBD2, each matching 5 bases. Germline CDR1 is GTSNPN and CDR2 is SVGIG (reference sequence). V was pared by 2 bases and J by 6 bases, with 16 bases between. The CDR3 runs 15 residues. The CDR3 nucleotides are TGTGCCTGGAGTTGGCCCGGGGCAGGGCCCGGGGAGCTGTTTTTT. The encoded protein is CAWSWPGAGPGELFF.

The V and J genes are TRBV7-8 and TRBJ2-1; tentative D call: TRBD1 (5 bases). In germline, CDR1 is SGHVS, CDR2 FQNEAQ. This CDR3 has 16 residues. Deletions cut 4 bases from V and 2 bases from J, with 15 bases between. The CDR3 spells CASSSPFGAPYNEQFF. Here the CDR3 DNA reads TGTGCCAGCAGCTCCCCCTTTGGGGCCCCCTACAATGAGCAGTTCTTC.

This clonotype was seen more than once but under ten times. V gene TRBV7-2 combines with J gene TRBJ1-5, with D unclear. CDR3 length: 13 residues. Germline V gives CDR1 SGHTA, CDR2 FQGNSA. V lost 0 bases, J lost 9 bases, and 9 bases lay in between. As DNA, the CDR3 is TGTGCCAGCAGCTTAGCAGGGAGAGGGCCCCAGCATTTT. It specifies CASSLAGRGPQHF.

V is TRBV7-9 and J is TRBJ2-7; TRBD1 agrees at 9 bases. From germline, CDR1 is SEHNR and CDR2 FQNEAQ (reference sequence). The CDR3 sequence is 16 residues long. J lost 3 bases, V lost 5 bases, and 11 bases had no gene match. Written as DNA, the CDR3 is TGTGCCAGCAGCCCCCTTACCGGGACAGGGTACTACGAGCAGTACTTC. Translation gives CASSPLTGTGYYEQYF.

This clonotype was detected ten times or more. The rearrangement uses TRBV30 and TRBJ1-5, with TRBD1 as a possible D gene (6 bases). Germline loops: CDR1 GTSNPN, CDR2 SVGIG (reference sequence). This CDR3 has 15 residues. V was trimmed by 5 bases and J by 0 bases, leaving 14 bases between them. The CDR3 sequence: CAWDSVRGSNQPQHF. As DNA, the CDR3 is TGTGCCTGGGATTCGGTCAGGGGTAGCAATCAGCCCCAGCATTTT.